This TCR beta chain was recovered during a study of T-cell reconstitution after alpha-beta-depleted transplantation in children. Study-wide points: Several hundred expanded graft clones reportedly were the source of alpha-beta T cells about two months after transplant. At the one-year point after transplant, T-cell counts and TCRbeta diversity were found to come mostly from T cells that had been newly produced.

Preparation of the TCRbeta library was carried out with unique molecular identifiers. TCRdb independently ran MiXCR on the PCR reads; one entry per CDR3 protein. The data hold 90,000 to 150,000 distinct CDR3 sequences, with about 23% observed a single time. Worth noting for this clonotype: The antigen remains unidentified.

The CDR3 contains 11 residues. V gave up 8 bases and J gave up 6 bases, with 8 bases separating them. The sample consisted of PBMCs, mostly from graft donor cells, taken 180 days after TCRalphabeta/CD19-depleted stem cell transplant. The J gene is TRBJ2-1, the V gene TRBV12-3 or TRBV12-4; possibly TRBD1 for D (5 bases). The receptor comes from a male patient aged 2 to 9 who had a stem cell transplant for chronic granulomatous disease, so the T cells may come from the graft donor. Here the CDR3 DNA reads TGTGCCAGCGGAAGGGGCAATGAGCAGTTCTTC. Protein product: CASGRGNEQFF.